The rows below give T cell receptor beta chains drawn from one sample of a study of shared clonotypes between healthy human individuals. Only in-frame clones appear in the TCRdb table, and some are missing; sequencing was by immunoSEQ multiplex PCR. The data hold some 1,400,000 clones, with approximately 96% observed a single time. Sequences were obtained from naive CD4+ T cells sorted from blood. These receptors all stem from a man aged 30-40 years in good health. Both conserved end residues are trimmed from each CDR3.

TRBJ1-2 TRBV28 12 ASSLFAGNYGYT
TRBJ1-2 TRBV29-1 11 SGTGGFLSGYT
TRBJ2-3 TRBV19 14 ASKESSSWGTDTQY
TRBJ1-1 TRBV6-5 9 ASRTGTGAF
. TRBV11-3 12 ASSLAGTSYEQY
TRBJ2-5 TRBV5-4 12 ASNRQGLEETQY
TRBJ2-3 TRBV21-1 16 ASSKEKPGHLRTDTQY
TRBJ2-1 TRBV10-1 13 ASSDGQQGFDEQF
TRBJ2-1 TRBV18 12 ASSGQGGDNEQF
TRBJ2-1 TRBV11-3 13 ASSLESGTRNEQF
TRBJ1-1 TRBV5-1 11 ASSLAAEREAF
TRBJ2-7 TRBV11-2 11 ASSGMTVAEQY
TRBJ2-7 TRBV5-8 12 ASSLYRGSYEQY
TRBJ2-2 TRBV7-9 12 ASSQGRNTGELF
TRBJ2-3 TRBV5-4 11 ASSLAPADTQY
TRBJ2-2 TRBV9 13 ASSSGGLVAGELF
TRBJ2-1 TRBV7-2 14 ASSKIRVPSPNEQF
TRBJ1-4 TRBV7-9 14 ASSLAAHTTNEKLF
TRBJ2-7 TRBV7-9 10 ASSLSDYEQY
TRBJ2-1 TRBV7-9 13 ASTTRTSSYNEQF
TRBJ2-7 TRBV7-9 11 ASSFDRVHEQY
TRBJ2-5 TRBV5-4 15 ASSLGLAGGTQETQY
TRBJ1-1 TRBV10-3 12 AIGEGHKNTEAF
TRBJ2-7 TRBV2 11 ASSEGLAVEQY
TRBJ1-1 TRBV7-9 12 ASTRGEVNTEAF
TRBJ2-4 TRBV4-3 18 ASSQDPPGWTARAKNIQY
TRBJ1-4 TRBV5-1 12 ASSGGDRGEKLF
TRBJ2-7 TRBV7-8 10 ASSLSGPTQY
TRBJ1-2 TRBV5-4 12 ASSSRTAHYGYT
TRBJ2-7 TRBV28 11 ASWGGIYYEQY
TRBJ2-1 TRBV7-3 13 ASSLSSGRADEQF
TRBJ2-1 TRBV4-2 16 ASSQVPPGLAVDNEQF
TRBJ2-1 TRBV7-9 13 ASSSVAMGYNEQF
TRBJ2-3 TRBV6-1 13 ASSERGGRADTQY
TRBJ2-7 TRBV6-4 12 ASRLGFYTYEQY
TRBJ2-7 TRBV28 14 ASSLRGFRSSYEQY
TRBJ2-7 TRBV7-7 13 ASSQGRRGSYEQY
TRBJ2-5 TRBV30 11 AWATGRQETQY
TRBJ1-3 TRBV21-1 15 ASSKHRRVFSGNTIY
TRBJ2-3 TRBV7-9 16 ASSIRRGLAQKLDTQY
TRBJ1-5 TRBV6-5 13 ASRPTGLAIQPQH
TRBJ2-2 TRBV7-2 12 ASSLTGGTGELF
TRBJ2-1 TRBV29-1 14 SVEDPDRGKRNEQF
TRBJ2-7 TRBV2 9 ASLYYYEQY
TRBJ2-3 TRBV10-1 12 ASTRDRGADTQY
TRBJ2-7 TRBV6-5 14 ASSYSGQGASYEQY
TRBJ1-3 TRBV9 15 ASSVKLLGAPRHTIY
TRBJ2-3 TRBV29-1 12 SVLREASTDTQY
TRBJ2-3 TRBV28 15 ASSDIMTSGNTDTQY